Detailed here is one T cell receptor (beta chain). What antigen it recognizes has not been identified. At one of its ends the junction is not consistent with the germline gene, which may arise from a read error. The sample comes from a study of shared clonotypes between healthy human individuals (dated by TCRdb to 2019 to 2021). About the study as a whole: A couple of women and a few men aged 18 to 49 years were included in the cohort. For each donor, CD4 naive and CD4 memory were each run on three plates, CD8 naive on two plates, and CD8 memory on one plate. Different laboratories and diverse techniques were used to prepare libraries and sequence TCR repertoires, to increase sequencing depth and limit assay-specific biases. To estimate repertoire size and how much clonotype sharing occurs between individuals, the study deeply sequenced the blood TCR repertoires of about five healthy adults. Each donor's leukapheresis produced roughly between roughly 0.85 and 10 billion PBMCs. Paper-wide results and their limitations: Because the study included a small number of donors, the genetic and exposure-history diversity represented was limited. Larger estimated clonotype richness was generally found for naive subsets than for memory subsets. Even with the large sequencing depth, rarefaction of the sorted-subset datasets indicated that sequencing was incomplete. Based on pairwise subsampling, the degree of clonotype sharing among donors was expected to be affected by sequencing depth. Compared with non-shared clonotypes, clonotypes shared by all four sorted-subset donors had higher generation probabilities. Only blood was sampled, and tissue TCR repertoires likely differ from those in blood. Sharing across several donors was observed for approximately 5% of naive CD4, less than 4% of naive CD8, 2.3% of memory CD4, and roughly 0.4% of memory CD8 clonotypes.

According to the germline V gene (reference sequence), CDR1 reads SEHNR and CDR2 reads FQNEAQ. The CDR3, cysteine through phenylalanine, is 12 amino acids long. Only the CDR3 portion is preserved as DNA: 36 bases, with reading frame beginning at the first base. Using the deep immunoSEQ assay, TCR CDR3 regions were amplified from genomic DNA by multiplex PCR. For each cell subset, the extracted genomic DNA was distributed evenly across all wells of several immunoSEQ 96-well plates, and each plate served as one replicate. For sorted subsets, approximately 190 ng of genomic DNA, equivalent to some 33,000 T cell genomes, went into each replicate PCR. Purified libraries were measured with a Qubit 3.0 fluorometer, size-checked on a Bioanalyzer 2100, and measured again with the KAPA Library Quantification kit. Every immunoSEQ 96-well plate was sequenced on a separate single-read 150-cycle Illumina NextSeq 550 flow cell. In the authors' own workflow: The immunoSEQ output contained only junctional sequences without quality scores, so filtering could not match that applied to full-length reads. To assign V/J genes and CDR3, sequences were annotated against IMGT germline references using PyIR, a Python wrapper for IgBLAST v1.9. Reads with weak V/J assignments (E-value above 1e-6), missing CDR3, stop codons, out-of-frame junctions, or ambiguous translated residues were removed. V3J clonotypes were defined as sequences sharing an identical inferred V gene, J gene, and CDR3 amino acid sequence. To compute the percentage overlap between repertoires, the number of shared unique clonotypes was divided by the size of the smaller repertoire. Three approaches were used to assess repertoire richness: RTK rarefaction, the Chao1 estimator, and Recon v2.1 estimates of unobserved clonotypes. For all TCRbeta clonotypes obtained by the gDNA method from a few donors, generation probabilities were computed with OLGA. The immuneACCESS repertoire file appears here via TCRdb, limited to in-frame rearrangements. These files lack a portion of the clones; in checked studies, under half of the deficit traces to unresolved V genes, and the cause of the others is not known. V and J calls and clone size come straight from that table; D and trimming were deduced from the DNA. The sample records some 690,000 clones, roughly 91% of which are singletons. The top ten constitute roughly 36% of the sample.

Healthy HIV-negative adults with no recently reported acute infections or vaccinations were included as donors. All donors were Caucasian adults living in Nashville, Tennessee, USA. The CD8 memory samples were a combination of magnetically selected CD45RO+ cells and CCR7-negative CD45RA+ effector memory (TemRA) cells. Blood was collected by leukapheresis, and PBMCs were isolated by Ficoll-Histopaque density gradient centrifugation and then cryopreserved in liquid nitrogen vapor phase. Purity and quantity of every magnetically sorted T cell population were checked by analytical flow cytometry. Each sorted fraction had its genomic DNA isolated and then quantified by UV absorbance on a Nanodrop 2000c.

The TCR was taken from a man younger than 30 in good health. Some clones in this sample may be carry-over from other donors' samples. The rearrangement joined TRBV7-9 to TRBJ2-7, with no D gene named confidently. Sequenced sample: memory CD8+ T cells from PBMCs. Reading the label with the study, this specimen's cell subset or site is: CD45RO+ cells pooled with CCR7-negative TemRA cells. The CDR3: CASTEARNELYF. The DNA reads as follows: TGTGCCAGCACCGAGGCCCGCAACGAGCTGTACTTC.